This T cell receptor (beta chain) was profiled in a study of shared clonotypes between healthy human individuals. The V and J ends lost 1 base and 6 bases respectively, with 14 bases between them. This CDR3 has 15 residues. The V gene's germline CDR1 is MGHDK and CDR2 SYGVNS. TCRdb's copy holds only in-frame clones and misses some; the assay was immunoSEQ multiplex PCR. This repertoire shows 1 million to 1.2 million clones, approximately 80% found once; its top ten account for approximately 0.95%. What was sequenced was memory CD4+ T cells from PBMCs. The subset: CD45RA-negative fraction. The receptor was isolated from a man in his late teens or twenties in good health. Some clones in this sample may be carry-over from other donors' samples. The rearrangement links TRBV25-1 to TRBJ2-3; D possibly corresponds to TRBD2 (7 bases). CDR3 bases: TGTGCCAGCAGTGAATCCCGGGGGGCGAGGGATACGCAGTATTTT. This sequence encodes CASSESRGARDTQYF.